This T cell receptor beta chain was observed in a study of blood T cell repertoires in COVID-19. Study summary: COVID-19 samples collected from the United States, Italy and Spain covered acute and convalescent phases. Sources were T cells, B-cell-depleted T cells, or PBMCs; the material itself was cDNA or gDNA.

Per the authors' pipeline: Estimation of nucleated cell counts was performed using reference gene primer amplification. Sequencing was performed with immunoSEQ multiplex PCR; in TCRdb, only in-frame clones are kept and a portion is missing. That table gives V, J and clone size, and the DNA gave D and trimming. The sample records under 100,000 clones, 82% being singletons. Losses at the gene ends were 4 bases for V and 4 bases for J; bases not matched to a gene: 10. The CDR3 totals 15 residues. In germline, CDR1 is SGDLS, CDR2 YYNGEE. The rearrangement links TRBV9 to TRBJ2-5; 7 nucleotides match TRBD2. The source is a man in his sixties with acute or convalescent COVID-19. The sequenced sample consisted of peripheral blood. Written as DNA, the CDR3 is TGTGCCAGCAGCTTCGGGACTCCGGGGGGAGAGACCCAGTACTTC. Its protein product is CASSFGTPGGETQYF.